Below, 24 T cell receptor beta chains from the same sample are listed, as sequenced in a study of T cells after yellow fever vaccination. MiXCR was run by TCRdb on the 5' RACE reads, yielding one entry per CDR3 protein. The repertoire holds around 56,000 distinct CDR3 sequences, with about 5.2% as singletons. Sequences were derived from PBMCs, either bulk or a sorted T-cell subset (CD4+, CD8+, memory, or dextramer-sorted; not recorded which), sampled on the day of the yellow fever booster vaccination. These receptors were taken from a man aged 18 to 30 who received the YFV17D yellow fever vaccine.

CDR3 sequence: CASSLRGLPYEQYV. The CDR3 bases are TGTGCCAGCAGTTTACGCGGCCTCCCCTACGAGCAGTACGTC. The chain links TRBV28 to TRBJ2-7; D is ambiguous. Germline CDR1 MDHEN, CDR2 SYDVKM. CDR3 size: 14 residues. Trimming took off 2 bases at V and 2 bases at J, with 10 bases between the two ends.

This clonotype was seen many times. This chain connects TRBV18 to TRBJ2-7; possible D gene TRBD1, 6 bases. Germline-derived CDR1 and CDR2 are KGHSH and LQKENI. This CDR3 has 13 amino acids. V dropped 2 bases and J dropped 6 bases, with 11 bases sitting between them. CDR3 sequence: CASSPVGAVEQYV. The CDR3 DNA sequence: TGTGCCAGCTCACCAGTGGGGGCAGTCGAGCAGTACGTC.

This clonotype was observed a few times. The chain recombines TRBV7-9 with TRBJ2-2; TRBD1 aligns across 7 bases. The CDR3 sequence is 16 residues long. J gave up 1 base and V 2 bases, and 4 bases lay outside the gene matches. Germline values: CDR1 SEHNR, CDR2 FQNEAQ (reference sequence). The CDR3 loop is CASSLRGGENTGELFF. The CDR3 DNA reads as TGTGCCAGCAGCTTAAGAGGGGGCGAGAACACCGGGGAGCTGTTTTTT.

This chain uses TRBV9 with TRBJ2-5; TRBD2 matches at 9 bases. V was clipped by 3 bases and J by 1 base; unmatched bases: 4. Looked up from germline, CDR1 is SGDLS and CDR2 is YYNGEE. CDR3 size: 15 residues. Written as DNA, the CDR3 is TGTGCCAGCAGCGCGGAAGCGGGGGGCCAAGAGACCCAGTACTTC. It translates to CASSAEAGGQETQYF.

J is TRBJ2-5 and V is TRBV12-3 or TRBV12-4; D is possibly TRBD2 (6 bases). The length of the CDR3 is 15 residues. The V end lost 3 bases, the J end lost 0 bases, and 11 bases lay between the germline ends. CDR3 coding DNA: TGTGCCAGCAGTTTTGTAGCGGTAAACCAAGAGACCCAGTACTTC. Translated: CASSFVAVNQETQYF.

This clonotype was detected only a few times. The gene calls are TRBV27 and TRBJ2-2; weak D call: TRBD1 (6 bases). There are 17 residues in the CDR3. Looked up from germline, CDR1 is MNHEY and CDR2 is SMNVEV (reference sequence). With 2 bases removed from V and 3 bases from J, the gap between germline ends came to 16 bases. The CDR3 here is CASSLTGWAVDTGELFF. The CDR3 DNA sequence: TGTGCCAGCAGTTTAACAGGGTGGGCGGTCGACACCGGGGAGCTGTTTTTT.

This clonotype was seen many times. The chain has TRBV6-6 and TRBJ1-1; D not resolved. Trimming removed 2 bases at V and 3 bases at J, with 13 bases between. The CDR3 sequence is 15 residues long. Germline V CDR1 and CDR2: MNHNY, SVGAGI (reference sequence). The CDR3 DNA sequence: TGTGCCAGCAGTTACAAGGCTGGGTGGGACACTGAAGCTTTCTTT. Translating it yields CASSYKAGWDTEAFF.

This clonotype was counted ten times or more. The rearrangement links TRBV10-3 to TRBJ2-4; D unclear. The CDR3 has 14 residues. V dropped 2 bases and J dropped 7 bases, with 12 bases sitting between them. Per germline, CDR1 ENHRY and CDR2 SYGVKD. CDR3: CAISERSSGNIQYF. The CDR3 DNA sequence: TGTGCCATCAGTGAGCGCAGTTCTGGGAACATTCAGTACTTC.

This clonotype turned up a few times. The rearrangement joins TRBV5-1 to TRBJ2-7, with a tentative D call TRBD2 (7 bases). V was trimmed by 3 bases and J by 1 base, leaving 11 bases between them. CDR3 length equals 14 residues. Germline V lookup: CDR1 SGHRS, CDR2 YFSETQ. This chain's CDR3 is CASSSGGLSYEQYV. The CDR3 region has the DNA TGCGCCAGCAGCTCGGGGGGCCTGTCCTACGAGCAGTACGTC.

The chain uses TRBV6-4 and TRBJ2-5; no clear D gene. From germline, CDR1 is MRHNA and CDR2 SNTAGT. Trimming removed 10 bases from V and 3 bases from J, with 18 bases in between. The length of the CDR3 is 14 residues. The CDR3 sequence is CAISCVVGKETQYF. Written as DNA, the CDR3 is TGTGCCATCTCTTGCGTCGTTGGTAAAGAGACCCAGTACTTC.

A few counts support this clonotype. V gene TRBV14 combines with J gene TRBJ1-1; no clear D gene. The V end was cut by 0 bases, the J end by 4 bases, with 15 bases between. The CDR3 extends over 16 amino acids. CDR1 SGHDN and CDR2 FVKESK come from the germline V gene. DNA for the CDR3: TGTGCCAGCAGCCAAGATTTAGGAGGGATGGGCACTGAAGCTTTCTTT. This encodes CASSQDLGGMGTEAFF.

A few counts support this clonotype. This rearrangement joins TRBV4-1 to TRBJ2-5; no clear D. The CDR3 has 14 residues. In germline, CDR1 is MGHRA, CDR2 YSYEKL. With 0 bases removed from V and 5 bases from J, the gap between germline ends came to 10 bases. CDR3 sequence reads: CASSQDPGVETQYF. The CDR3 coding sequence is TGCGCCAGCAGCCAAGATCCAGGTGTGGAGACCCAGTACTTC.

This clonotype was counted only a few times. A read error is possible here, since a much larger clone lies one base away. V usage is TRBV4-1 and J usage is TRBJ2-1; possibly TRBD2 for D (5 bases). Germline V lookup: CDR1 MGHRA, CDR2 YSYEKL. The CDR3 runs 15 residues. The ends were cut back, 4 bases at V and 6 bases at J, with 16 bases in the middle. The CDR3 region has the DNA TGCGCCAGCAGCCCGGACTCCACTCCCCTCAATGAGCAGTTCTTC. Translating it yields CASSPDSTPLNEQFF.

V usage is TRBV19 and J usage is TRBJ2-5; D not certain. The CDR3 runs 14 residues. V was trimmed by 9 bases and J by 1 base, leaving 15 bases between them. CDR1 LNHDA and CDR2 SQIVND come from the germline V gene (reference sequence). The CDR3 here is CASSAEAGQETQYF. DNA for the CDR3: TGTGCCAGCTCGGCCGAGGCAGGCCAAGAGACCCAGTACTTC. Drawing the rest from reference TRBV19 and TRBJ2-5, the complete variable domain is DGGITQSPKYLFRKEGQNVTLSCEQNLNHDAMYWYRQDPGQGLRLIYYSQIVNDFQKGDIAEGYSVSREKKESFPLTVTSAQKNPTAFYLCASSAEAGQETQYFGPGTRLLVL.

V and J are TRBV5-8 and TRBJ1-1, with D possibly being TRBD1 (5 bases). CDR3 length equals 15 residues. V was pared by 0 bases and J by 1 base, with 10 bases between. CDR1 is SGHTS and CDR2 is YDEGEE in the germline V gene. The DNA of the CDR3 is TGTGCCAGCAGCTTGGTTCAGGGCTGGAACACTGAAGCTTTCTTT. Its protein is CASSLVQGWNTEAFF.

Comment on this clonotype: A much larger clonotype is one base distant, so this may be a read error. The V call is TRBV9, the J call TRBJ2-1; possibly TRBD1 or TRBD2 for D (7 bases each). The CDR3 length is 17 residues. The germline gives CDR1 SGDLS, CDR2 YYNGEE. Trimming pared 0 bases from V and 4 bases from J, leaving 17 bases between. In nucleotides, the CDR3 is TGTGCCAGCAGCGTAGGTGGGGGGGACAGATTATACAATGAGCAGTTCTTC. Translated: CASSVGGGDRLYNEQFF. Drawing the rest from reference TRBV9 and TRBJ2-1, the complete variable domain is DSGVTQTPKHLITATGQRVTLRCSPRSGDLSVYWYQQSLDQGLQFLIQYYNGEERAKGNILERFSAQQFPDLHSELNLSSLELGDSALYFCASSVGGGDRLYNEQFFGPGTRLTVL.

The rearrangement joins TRBV6-5 to TRBJ2-7, with D maybe TRBD2 (6 bases). Germline V gene sequence: CDR1 MNHEY, CDR2 SVGAGI. This CDR3 is built from 13 residues. The V end was cut by 2 bases, the J end by 4 bases, with 9 bases between. The CDR3 reads CASSYGTGYEQYF. CDR3 in DNA: TGTGCCAGCAGTTACGGGACTGGTTACGAGCAGTACTTC.

This clonotype was counted between two and nine times. V usage is TRBV20-1 and J usage is TRBJ2-1; a possible D gene is TRBD2 (6 bases). Trimming took 0 bases from V and 0 from J, leaving 15 bases between them. This CDR3 region has 17 residues. Germline loops: CDR1 DFQATT, CDR2 SNEGSKA (reference sequence). Here the CDR3 reads CSARDHVGLVSYNEQFF. CDR3 nucleotides: TGCAGTGCTAGAGATCACGTGGGACTGGTCTCCTACAATGAGCAGTTCTTC.

The CDR3: CAWSVRGKMRQPQHF. In DNA form, the CDR3 reads TGTGCCTGGAGTGTACGCGGGAAGATGAGGCAGCCCCAGCATTTT. This rearrangement joins TRBV30 to TRBJ1-5; the D is unclear. The CDR3 sequence is 15 residues long. The germline V gene has CDR1 GTSNPN and CDR2 SVGIG (reference sequence). The V end was cut by 0 bases, the J end by 7 bases, with 16 bases between.

There are many counts of this clonotype. The chain employs TRBV5-1 and TRBJ2-1; maybe TRBD1 (7 bases). Trimming shortened V by 4 bases and J by 10 bases, and 21 bases separated the two germline ends. Germline CDR1 reads SGHRS; CDR2 reads YFSETQ. The CDR3 totals 15 residues. The DNA of the CDR3 is TGCGCCAGCAGCCCTGCAGGGGGGACCCTACGCGAGCAGTTCTTC. It is translated as CASSPAGGTLREQFF.

This clonotype was observed at least ten times. The chain joins TRBV5-6 to TRBJ1-5, with D perhaps TRBD1 (5 bases). V was cut by 0 bases and J by 13 bases, with 23 bases left in between. The CDR3 loop spans 16 amino acids. The germline gives CDR1 SGHDT, CDR2 YYEEEE. The CDR3: CASSLDGQGITGEQHF. The CDR3 coding sequence is TGTGCCAGCAGCTTGGACGGACAAGGGATAACGGGCGAACAGCATTTT.

This clonotype was found once. The chain has TRBV5-1 and TRBJ2-1; weak D call: TRBD1 (5 bases). Germline V gene data show CDR1 as SGHRS and CDR2 as YFSETQ. Trimming pared 4 bases from V and 5 bases from J, leaving 10 bases between. The CDR3 is 13 amino acids. The CDR3 here is CASSHGRDNEQFF. The CDR3, as DNA: TGCGCCAGCAGCCATGGCAGGGACAATGAGCAGTTCTTC.

This clonotype was seen at least ten times. The chain has TRBV6-2 or TRBV6-3 and TRBJ2-7, with 9 bases identical to TRBD2. This CDR3 is built from 18 residues. Trimming removed 2 bases from V and 0 bases from J; junction bases left unmatched: 11. Germline values: CDR1 MNHEY, CDR2 SVGEGT. The CDR3 nucleotides are TGTGCCAGCAGTTACCGTCCGCTAGCGGGGAGGAGCTCCTACGAGCAGTACGTC. It codes for CASSYRPLAGRSSYEQYV.

The gene calls are TRBV5-4 and TRBJ2-7, with D possibly being TRBD1 (6 bases). There are 12 residues in the CDR3. CDR1 is SGHNT and CDR2 is YYREEE in the germline V gene (reference sequence). V lost 5 bases and J lost 6, with 12 bases in between. CDR3 loop: CASSASGVEQYV. The CDR3 bases are TGTGCCAGCAGTGCTTCAGGGGTCGAGCAGTACGTC.